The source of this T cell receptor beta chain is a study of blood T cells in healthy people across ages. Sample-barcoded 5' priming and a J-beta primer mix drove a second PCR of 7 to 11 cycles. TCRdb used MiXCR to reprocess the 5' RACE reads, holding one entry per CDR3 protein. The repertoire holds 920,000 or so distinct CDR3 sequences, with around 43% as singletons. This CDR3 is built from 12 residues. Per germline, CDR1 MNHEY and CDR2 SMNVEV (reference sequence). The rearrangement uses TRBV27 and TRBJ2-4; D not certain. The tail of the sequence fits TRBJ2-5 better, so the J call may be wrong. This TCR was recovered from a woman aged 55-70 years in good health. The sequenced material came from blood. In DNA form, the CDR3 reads TGTGCCAGCAGTTCCTCCCCAGAGACCCAGTACTTC. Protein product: CASSSSPETQYF.